Sequencing of this T cell receptor beta chain was carried out in a study of T cell changes during pregnancy in multiple sclerosis. Profiling relied on immunoSEQ multiplex PCR, and the TCRdb table lists in-frame clones only, not all of them. The sample includes under 65,000 clones, under 95% seen only once; the top ten take 2.5% to 4%. The CDR3 length is 18 residues. J was trimmed by 2 bases and V by 5 bases; bases with no gene match: 12. Germline V gene lookup returns CDR1 SGHVS and CDR2 FQNEAQ. This clone has just one count. The chain employs TRBV7-8 and TRBJ2-7; 13 nucleotides line up with TRBD2. This receptor was identified in a female donor in good health, enrolled as a control in a pregnancy study. The sequences come from peripheral blood, collected in the first trimester of pregnancy. The CDR3 nucleotides are TGTGCCAGCAGCCCTCGGACTAGCGGGAGCTCAGGCCCCTACGAGCAGTACTTC. Amino acids: CASSPRTSGSSGPYEQYF.